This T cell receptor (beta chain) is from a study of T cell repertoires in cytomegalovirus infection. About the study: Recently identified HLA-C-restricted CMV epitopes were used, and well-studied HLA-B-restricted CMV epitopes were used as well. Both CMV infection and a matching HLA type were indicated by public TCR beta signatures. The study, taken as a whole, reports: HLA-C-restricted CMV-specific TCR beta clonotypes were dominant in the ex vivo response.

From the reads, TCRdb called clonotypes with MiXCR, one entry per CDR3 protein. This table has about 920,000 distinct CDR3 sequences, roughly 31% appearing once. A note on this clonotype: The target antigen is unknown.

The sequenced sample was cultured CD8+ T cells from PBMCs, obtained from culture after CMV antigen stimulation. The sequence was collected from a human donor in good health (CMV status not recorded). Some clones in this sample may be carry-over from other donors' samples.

Here the CDR3 reads CATSGRQGAGGPQHF. The CDR3 DNA reads TGTGCCACCAGTGGTCGACAGGGGGCGGGGGGGCCCCAGCATTTT. V usage is TRBV24-1 and J usage is TRBJ1-5; the match to TRBD1 covers 10 bases. V gave up 5 bases and J gave up 9 bases; unmatched junction bases: 9. Looked up from germline, CDR1 is KGHDR and CDR2 is SFDVKD. This CDR3 is built from 15 residues.